This TCR beta chain derives from a study of spatial heterogeneity in lung cancer. This clonotype came up many times. In a library made to pick up alpha chains, this beta chain is a stray read with a size that means little. One entry per CDR3 protein results from TCRdb running MiXCR on the 5' RACE reads. Counted here are 8,500 to 14,000 distinct CDR3 sequences, over 3% occurring once; the ten biggest clones make up 52%. Sample time point: sample taken at primary tumor resection. Unsorted samples of tumor, nontumor lung or frozen PBMC had their whole RNA sequenced. This sample comprised PBMCs, obtained at surgery. The sequence came from a female donor with early-stage non-small cell lung cancer.

The CDR3 loop reads CASNPQSRTDTQYF. Here the CDR3 DNA reads TGTGCCAGCAACCCACAGAGCCGCACAGATACGCAGTATTTT. This chain uses TRBV6-5 with TRBJ2-3, with unresolved D. Deletions cut 7 bases from V and 1 base from J, with 12 bases between. CDR3 length equals 14 residues. From germline, CDR1 is MNHEY and CDR2 SVGAGI.